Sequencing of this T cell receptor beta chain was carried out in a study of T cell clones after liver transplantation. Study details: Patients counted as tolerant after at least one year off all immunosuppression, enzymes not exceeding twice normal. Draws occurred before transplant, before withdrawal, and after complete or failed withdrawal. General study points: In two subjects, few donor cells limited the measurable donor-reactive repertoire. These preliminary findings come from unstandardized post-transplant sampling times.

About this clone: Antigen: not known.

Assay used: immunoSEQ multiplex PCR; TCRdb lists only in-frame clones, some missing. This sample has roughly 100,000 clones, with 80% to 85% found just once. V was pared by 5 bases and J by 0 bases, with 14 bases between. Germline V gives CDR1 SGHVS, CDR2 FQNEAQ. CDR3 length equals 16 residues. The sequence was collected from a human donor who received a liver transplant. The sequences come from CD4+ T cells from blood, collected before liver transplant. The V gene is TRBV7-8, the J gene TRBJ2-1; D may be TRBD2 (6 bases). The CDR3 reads CASSPGTGLSYNEQFF. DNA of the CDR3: TGTGCCAGCAGCCCAGGGACGGGACTCTCCTACAATGAGCAGTTCTTC.